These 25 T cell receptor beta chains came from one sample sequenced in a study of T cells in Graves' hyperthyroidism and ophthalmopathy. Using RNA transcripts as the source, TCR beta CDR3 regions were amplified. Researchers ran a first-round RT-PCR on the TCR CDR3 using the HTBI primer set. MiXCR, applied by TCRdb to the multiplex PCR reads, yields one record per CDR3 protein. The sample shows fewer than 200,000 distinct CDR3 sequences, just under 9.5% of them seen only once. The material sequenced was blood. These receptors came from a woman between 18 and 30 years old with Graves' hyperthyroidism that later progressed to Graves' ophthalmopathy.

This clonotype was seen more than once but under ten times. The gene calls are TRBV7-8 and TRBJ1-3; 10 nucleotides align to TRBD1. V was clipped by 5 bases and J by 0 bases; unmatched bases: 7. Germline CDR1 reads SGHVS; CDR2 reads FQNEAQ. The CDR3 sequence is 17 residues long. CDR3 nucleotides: TGTGCCAGCAGCCGGACAGGGGGAAGGGGCTCTGGAAACACCATATATTTT. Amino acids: CASSRTGGRGSGNTIYF.

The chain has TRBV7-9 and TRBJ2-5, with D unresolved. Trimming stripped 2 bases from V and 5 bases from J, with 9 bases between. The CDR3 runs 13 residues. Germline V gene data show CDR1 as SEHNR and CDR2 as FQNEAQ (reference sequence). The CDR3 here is CASSLIEGETQYF. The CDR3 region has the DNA TGTGCCAGCAGCTTAATAGAAGGGGAGACCCAGTACTTC.

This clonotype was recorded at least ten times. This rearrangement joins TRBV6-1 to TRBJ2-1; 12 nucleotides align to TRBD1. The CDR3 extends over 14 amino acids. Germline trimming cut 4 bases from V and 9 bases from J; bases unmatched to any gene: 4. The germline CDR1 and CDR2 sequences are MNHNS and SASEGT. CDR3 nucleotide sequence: TGTGCCAGCAGTGGGGGGACAGGGGGCGTTGAGCAGTTCTTC. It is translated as CASSGGTGGVEQFF.

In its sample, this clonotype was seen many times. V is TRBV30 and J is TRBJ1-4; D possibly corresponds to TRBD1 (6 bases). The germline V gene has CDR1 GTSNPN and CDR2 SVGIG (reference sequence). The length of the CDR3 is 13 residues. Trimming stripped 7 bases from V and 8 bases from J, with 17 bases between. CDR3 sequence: CALAGGRSEKLFF. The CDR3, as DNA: TGTGCCTTGGCGGGGGGCAGATCGGAAAAACTGTTTTTT.

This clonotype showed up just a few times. The CDR3 nucleotides read TGTGCCATCACCGGACAGGGTTCCTACGAGCAGTACTTC. This translates into CAITGQGSYEQYF. The chain uses TRBV10-3 and TRBJ2-7; TRBD1 aligns across 8 bases. Germline V gene sequence: CDR1 ENHRY, CDR2 SYGVKD. The ends lost 7 bases at V and 1 base at J; junction bases unmatched: 3. The CDR3 has 13 amino acids.

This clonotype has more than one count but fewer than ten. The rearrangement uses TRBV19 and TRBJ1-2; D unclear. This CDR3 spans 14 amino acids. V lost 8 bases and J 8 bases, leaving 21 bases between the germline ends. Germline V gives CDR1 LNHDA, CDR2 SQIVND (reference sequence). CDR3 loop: CASREPGPKGGYTF. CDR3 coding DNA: TGTGCCAGTCGTGAACCGGGCCCCAAAGGGGGCTACACCTTC.

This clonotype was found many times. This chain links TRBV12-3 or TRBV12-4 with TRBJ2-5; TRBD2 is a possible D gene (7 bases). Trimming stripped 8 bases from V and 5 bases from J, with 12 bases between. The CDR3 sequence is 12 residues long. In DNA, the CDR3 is TGTGCCAGCGGGGGGGCGGGGGAGACCCAGTACTTC. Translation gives CASGGAGETQYF.

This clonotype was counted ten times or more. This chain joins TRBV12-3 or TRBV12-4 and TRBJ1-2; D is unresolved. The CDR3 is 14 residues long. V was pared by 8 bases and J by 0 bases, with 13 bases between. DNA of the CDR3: TGTGCCAGCGCTATTGGCAGAGCTAACTATGGCTACACCTTC. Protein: CASAIGRANYGYTF.

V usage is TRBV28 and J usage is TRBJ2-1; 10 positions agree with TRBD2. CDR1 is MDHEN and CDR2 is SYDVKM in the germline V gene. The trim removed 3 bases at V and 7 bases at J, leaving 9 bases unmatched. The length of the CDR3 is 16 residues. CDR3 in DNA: TGTGCCAGCAGTTTTTCTTCTAGCGGGAGAGGAAATGAGCAGTTCTTC. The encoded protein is CASSFSSSGRGNEQFF.

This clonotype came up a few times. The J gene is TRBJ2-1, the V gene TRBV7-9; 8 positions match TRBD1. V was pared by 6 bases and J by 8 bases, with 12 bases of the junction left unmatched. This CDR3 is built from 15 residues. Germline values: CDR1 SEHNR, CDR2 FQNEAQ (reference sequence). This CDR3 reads CASSRDRRAPDEQFF. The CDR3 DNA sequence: TGTGCCAGCAGTCGGGACAGGCGGGCGCCCGATGAGCAGTTCTTC.

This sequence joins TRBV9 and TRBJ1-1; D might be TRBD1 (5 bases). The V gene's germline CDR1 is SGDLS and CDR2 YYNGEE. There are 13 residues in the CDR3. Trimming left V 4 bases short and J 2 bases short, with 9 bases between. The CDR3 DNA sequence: TGTGCCAGCAGCAGGACACTTAACACTGAAGCTTTCTTT. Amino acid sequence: CASSRTLNTEAFF.

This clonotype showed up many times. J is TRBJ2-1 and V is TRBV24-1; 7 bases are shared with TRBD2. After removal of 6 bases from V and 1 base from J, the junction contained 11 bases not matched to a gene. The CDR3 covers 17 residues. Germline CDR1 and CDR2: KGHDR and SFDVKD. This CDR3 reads CATSSYLYGGSYNEQFF. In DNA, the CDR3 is TGTGCCACCAGTTCCTATTTGTACGGGGGGTCCTACAATGAGCAGTTCTTC.

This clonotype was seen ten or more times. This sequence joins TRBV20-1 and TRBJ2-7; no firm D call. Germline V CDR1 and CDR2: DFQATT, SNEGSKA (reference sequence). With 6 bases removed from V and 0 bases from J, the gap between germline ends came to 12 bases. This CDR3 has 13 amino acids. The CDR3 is CSAGPVGSYEQYF. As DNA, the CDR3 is TGCAGTGCGGGTCCGGTGGGCTCCTACGAGCAGTACTTC.

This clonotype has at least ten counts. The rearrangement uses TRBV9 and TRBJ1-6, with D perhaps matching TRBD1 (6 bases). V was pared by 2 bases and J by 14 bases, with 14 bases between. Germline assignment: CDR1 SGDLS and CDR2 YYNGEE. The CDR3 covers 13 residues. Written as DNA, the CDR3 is TGTGCCAGCAGCGTGAGCAGGGGAGGAACCCTCCACTTT. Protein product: CASSVSRGGTLHF.

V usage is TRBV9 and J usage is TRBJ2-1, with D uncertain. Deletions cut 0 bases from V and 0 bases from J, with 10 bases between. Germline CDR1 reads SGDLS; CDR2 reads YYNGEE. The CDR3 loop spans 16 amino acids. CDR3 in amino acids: CASSVARDPSYNEQFF. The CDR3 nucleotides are TGTGCCAGCAGCGTAGCTCGCGACCCCTCCTACAATGAGCAGTTCTTC.

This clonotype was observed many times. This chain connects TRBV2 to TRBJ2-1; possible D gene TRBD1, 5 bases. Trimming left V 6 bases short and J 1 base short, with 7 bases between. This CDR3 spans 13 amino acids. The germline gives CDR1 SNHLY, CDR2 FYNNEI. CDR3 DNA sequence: TGTGCCAGCAGCAGGGATTCCTACAATGAGCAGTTCTTC. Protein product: CASSRDSYNEQFF.

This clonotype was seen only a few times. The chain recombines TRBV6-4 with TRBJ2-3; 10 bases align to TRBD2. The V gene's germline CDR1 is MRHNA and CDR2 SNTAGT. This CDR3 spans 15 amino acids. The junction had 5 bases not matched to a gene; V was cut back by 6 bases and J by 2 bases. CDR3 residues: CASSHTSGDTDTQYF. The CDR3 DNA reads TGTGCCAGCAGCCATACTAGCGGGGACACAGATACGCAGTATTTT.

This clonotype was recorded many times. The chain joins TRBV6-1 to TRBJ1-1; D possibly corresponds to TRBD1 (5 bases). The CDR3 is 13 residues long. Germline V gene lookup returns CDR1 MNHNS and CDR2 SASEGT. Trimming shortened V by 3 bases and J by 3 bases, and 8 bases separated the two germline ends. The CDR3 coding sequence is TGTGCCAGCAGTGAGGACACACACACTGAAGCTTTCTTT. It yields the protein CASSEDTHTEAFF.

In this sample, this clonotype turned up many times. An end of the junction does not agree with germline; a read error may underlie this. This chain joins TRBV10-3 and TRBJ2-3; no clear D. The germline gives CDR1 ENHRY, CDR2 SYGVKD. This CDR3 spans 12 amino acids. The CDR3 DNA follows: TGTGCCATCGGTGATAGCACAGATACGCAGTATTTT. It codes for CAIGDSTDTQYF.

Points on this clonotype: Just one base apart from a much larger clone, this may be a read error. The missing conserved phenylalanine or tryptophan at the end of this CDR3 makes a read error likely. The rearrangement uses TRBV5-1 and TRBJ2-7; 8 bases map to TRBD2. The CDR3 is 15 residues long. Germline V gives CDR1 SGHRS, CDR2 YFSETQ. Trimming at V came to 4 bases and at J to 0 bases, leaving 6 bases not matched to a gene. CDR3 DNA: TGCGCCAGCAGCCGGACCGGGACTAGCTCCTACGAGCAGTACTCC. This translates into CASSRTGTSSYEQYS.

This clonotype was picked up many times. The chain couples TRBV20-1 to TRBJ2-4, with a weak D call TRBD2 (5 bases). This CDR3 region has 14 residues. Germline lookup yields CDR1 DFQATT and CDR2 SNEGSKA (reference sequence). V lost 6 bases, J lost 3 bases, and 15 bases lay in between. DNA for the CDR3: TGCAGTGCCAGCCGGGGATTGGACAAAAACATTCAGTACTTC. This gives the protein CSASRGLDKNIQYF.

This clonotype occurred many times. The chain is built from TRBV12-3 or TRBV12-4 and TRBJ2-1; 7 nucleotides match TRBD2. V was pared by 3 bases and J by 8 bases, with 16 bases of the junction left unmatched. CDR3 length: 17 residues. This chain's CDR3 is CASSFWVKERDEDEQFF. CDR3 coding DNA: TGTGCCAGCAGTTTTTGGGTTAAGGAGCGGGACGAGGATGAGCAGTTCTTC.

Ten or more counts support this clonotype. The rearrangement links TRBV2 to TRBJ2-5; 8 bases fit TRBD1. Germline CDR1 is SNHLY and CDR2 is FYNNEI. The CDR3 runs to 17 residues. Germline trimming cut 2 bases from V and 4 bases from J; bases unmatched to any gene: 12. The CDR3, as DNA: TGTGCCAGCAGTGAAACCCCGAACAGGGGGAAGGGAGAGACCCAGTACTTC. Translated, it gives CASSETPNRGKGETQYF.

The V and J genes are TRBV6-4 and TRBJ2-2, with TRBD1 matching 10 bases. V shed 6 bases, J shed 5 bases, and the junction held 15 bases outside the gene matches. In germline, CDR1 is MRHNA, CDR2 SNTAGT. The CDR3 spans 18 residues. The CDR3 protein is CASRSPGQGTGGTGELFF. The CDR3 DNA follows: TGTGCCAGCAGGTCCCCGGGACAGGGGACCGGAGGAACCGGGGAGCTGTTTTTT.

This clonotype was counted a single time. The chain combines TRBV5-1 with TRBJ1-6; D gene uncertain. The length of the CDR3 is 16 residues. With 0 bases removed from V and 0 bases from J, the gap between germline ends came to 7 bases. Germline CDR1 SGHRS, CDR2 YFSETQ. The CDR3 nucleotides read TGCGCCAGCAGCTTGGAACGTATCTCCTATAATTCACCCCTCCACTTT. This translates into CASSLERISYNSPLHF.